This TCR beta chain was sequenced for a study of vaccination and CD4 T cells after COVID-19. Whole-study context: Collection of post-COVID samples occurred a median around 94 days after diagnosis, spanning a range of 35 to 161.

Overall study findings and caveats: The study found that a median roughly 89% of reactive clones in convalescent patients appeared only post-vaccination.

This CDR3 is 13 amino acids long. Germline V gene sequence: CDR1 SEHNR, CDR2 FQNEAQ (reference sequence). V lost 0 bases to trimming and J lost 6 bases, with 7 bases between them. As for time point: late sampling 161 to 241 days after vaccination in a few convalescent patients. Spanning March to December 2020, the positive PCR dates came before US Alpha, Beta and Delta variants. On this clonotype: Its matching antigen is unknown.

TCRdb re-called the PCR reads through MiXCR, storing one row per CDR3 protein. The data show 35,000 to 45,000 distinct CDR3 sequences, approximately 40% seen once. Material: CD4+ T cells from blood, obtained about 7 months after SARS-CoV-2 vaccination. The V call is TRBV7-9, the J call TRBJ2-3; D call uncertain. The sequence came from a human donor who had recovered from COVID-19. The CDR3 protein is CASSLANRDTQYF. CDR3 DNA: TGTGCCAGCAGCTTAGCGAATAGGGATACGCAGTATTTT.